The 22 T cell receptor beta chains below come from one sample, sequenced in a study of shared clonotypes between healthy human individuals. The naive CD8 subset, CD45RO-negative cells positively selected for CCR7, excluded terminally differentiated effector memory CD45RA+ cells. Generated by immunoSEQ multiplex PCR, the TCRdb table keeps only in-frame clones and is missing some. This sample has about 680,000 clones, with 92% found just once. The sample consisted of naive CD8+ T cells sorted from blood. The receptors were gathered from a man aged 25 to 40 in good health.

Concerning this clone: A read error is likely here: a far larger clone is one base away. V is TRBV7-8 and J is TRBJ2-7, with D hard to call. V lost 5 bases, J lost 0 bases, and 2 bases lay in between. Per germline, CDR1 SGHVS and CDR2 FQNEAQ. The CDR3 spans 11 residues. The DNA of the CDR3 is TGTGCCAGCAGCAACTCCTACGAGCAGTACTTC. It translates to CASSNSYEQYF.

The chain combines TRBV29-1 with TRBJ1-1; 8 nucleotides line up with TRBD1. V was clipped by 7 bases and J by 8 bases; unmatched bases: 9. From germline, CDR1 is SQVTM and CDR2 ANQGSEA. The CDR3 consists of 12 residues. CDR3 in amino acids: CSAPRTGKEAFF. The CDR3 DNA is TGCAGCGCTCCCCGGACAGGGAAGGAAGCTTTCTTT.

The V and J genes are TRBV9 and TRBJ2-5; 8 bases are shared with TRBD2. The germline CDR1 and CDR2 sequences are SGDLS and YYNGEE. The CDR3 runs to 15 residues. After removal of 3 bases from V and 0 bases from J, the junction contained 4 bases not matched to a gene. The CDR3 sequence: CASSGSGTYQETQYF. In DNA form, the CDR3 reads TGTGCCAGCAGCGGTAGCGGGACGTACCAAGAGACCCAGTACTTC.

The rearrangement joins TRBV27 to TRBJ2-7; D not certain. Germline values: CDR1 MNHEY, CDR2 SMNVEV (reference sequence). V was shortened by 6 bases and J by 7 bases, with 22 bases between the two germline ends. CDR3 length: 15 amino acids. The CDR3 bases are TGTGCCAGCAGCGTGGGCACGAGGCCGCATACGGAGCAGTACTTC. Translating gives CASSVGTRPHTEQYF.

The gene calls are TRBV6-6 and TRBJ1-4, with 7 bases fitting TRBD1. CDR1 MNHNY and CDR2 SVGAGI come from the germline V gene (reference sequence). The CDR3 contains 13 residues. With 4 bases clipped from V and 8 bases from J, the junction kept 4 bases outside the gene matches. CDR3 DNA: TGTGCCAGCAGTTCGACAGGGTTCGAAAAACTGTTTTTT. Encoded protein: CASSSTGFEKLFF.

The chain links TRBV28 to TRBJ2-7; no firm D call. This CDR3 spans 14 amino acids. Germline CDR1 is MDHEN and CDR2 is SYDVKM. Trimming cost V 1 base and J 2 bases, with 9 bases left between them. Here the CDR3 reads CASSLFGGTYEQYF. The CDR3 DNA follows: TGTGCCAGCAGTTTATTTGGCGGAACCTACGAGCAGTACTTC.

Regarding this clone: Different DNA sequences within this sample yield the same CDR3. V and J are TRBV5-4 and TRBJ1-1; D is undetermined. V shed 0 bases and J shed 4 bases, with 4 bases lying between them. Germline loops: CDR1 SGHNT, CDR2 YYREEE (reference sequence). This CDR3 is 12 amino acids long. The CDR3 loop is CASSLGTTEAFF. The CDR3 region has the DNA TGTGCCAGCAGCTTGGGCACCACTGAAGCTTTCTTT.

J is TRBJ1-2 and V is TRBV6-5; the D gene is possibly TRBD1 (5 bases). Trimming took 6 bases from V and 2 from J, leaving 13 bases between them. CDR3 length: 14 amino acids. From germline, CDR1 is MNHEY and CDR2 SVGAGI. This CDR3 reads CASRGIGQNYGYTF. CDR3 sequence (DNA): TGTGCCAGCAGGGGAATAGGACAAAACTATGGCTACACCTTC.

The chain combines TRBV27 with TRBJ2-7; D is perhaps TRBD1 (5 bases). V was cut by 3 bases and J by 6 bases, with 12 bases left in between. Germline values: CDR1 MNHEY, CDR2 SMNVEV (reference sequence). The CDR3 consists of 13 residues. CDR3 nucleotides: TGTGCCAGCAGTTTCCAGGGTCTAGGCGAGCAGTACTTC. Its protein product is CASSFQGLGEQYF.

This chain connects TRBV6-6 to TRBJ1-5; 7 nucleotides line up with TRBD1. The junction had 16 bases not matched to a gene; V was cut back by 8 bases and J by 6 bases. Germline CDR1 reads MNHNY; CDR2 reads SVGAGI (reference sequence). The CDR3 runs to 16 residues. Here the CDR3 DNA reads TGTGCCAGCGCACCGTCGGAGACAGGGAATCGTCAGCCCCAGCATTTT. Its translation: CASAPSETGNRQPQHF.

V usage is TRBV30 and J usage is TRBJ1-4; D ambiguous. The CDR3 is 13 amino acids. The V gene's germline CDR1 is GTSNPN and CDR2 SVGIG (reference sequence). V lost 5 bases, J lost 7 bases, and 14 bases lay in between. The CDR3 spells CAWAEAGFEKLFF. The CDR3, as DNA: TGTGCCTGGGCCGAGGCCGGCTTTGAAAAACTGTTTTTT.

This clone was detected once. V usage is TRBV7-9 and J usage is TRBJ1-1; D is unclear. The germline V gene encodes CDR1 SEHNR and CDR2 FQNEAQ (reference sequence). The V end was cut by 6 bases, the J end by 0 bases, with 14 bases between. The CDR3 consists of 15 residues. The CDR3 nucleotides read TGTGCCAGCAGGAGCCGGGAGGGATTGAACACTGAAGCTTTCTTT. Translation gives CASRSREGLNTEAFF.

V is TRBV11-2 and J is TRBJ2-1; TRBD2 is a possible D gene (5 bases). In germline, CDR1 is SGHAT, CDR2 FQNNGV. The CDR3 sequence is 19 residues long. V lost 7 bases, J lost 2 bases, and 27 bases lay in between. The CDR3 reads CASNQPPPGMDSAYNEQFF. CDR3 DNA: TGTGCCAGCAACCAACCCCCTCCTGGGATGGACTCGGCCTACAATGAGCAGTTCTTC.

This clone was seen more than once but under ten times. This chain uses TRBV7-9 with TRBJ2-7, with a weak D call TRBD2 (6 bases). Trimming left V 3 bases short and J 7 bases short, with 10 bases between. This CDR3 contains 12 residues. CDR1 is SEHNR and CDR2 is FQNEAQ in the germline V gene (reference sequence). The CDR3 DNA follows: TGTGCCAGCAGCTTCGGGAGCGTAGAGCAGTACTTC. The encoded protein is CASSFGSVEQYF.

This clone has a single count. The rearrangement links TRBV7-9 to TRBJ1-1, with D perhaps TRBD1 (6 bases). The CDR3 consists of 12 residues. The V end was cut by 5 bases, the J end by 7 bases, with 11 bases between. Per the germline V gene, CDR1 is SEHNR and CDR2 is FQNEAQ (reference sequence). In DNA form, the CDR3 reads TGTGCCAGCAGCGACAGGATTGGTGAAGCTTTCTTT. Translation: CASSDRIGEAFF. Full variable domain (remainder filled in from reference TRBV7-9 and TRBJ1-1): DTGVSQNPRHKITKRGQNVTFRCDPISEHNRLYWYRQTLGQGPEFLTYFQNEAQLEKSRLLSDRFSAERPKGSFSTLEIQRTEQGDSAMYLCASSDRIGEAFFGQGTRLTVV.

As for this clone: This same CDR3 is encoded by further DNA sequences in the sample. The chain joins TRBV6-5 to TRBJ2-7; 11 nucleotides match TRBD1. The CDR3 contains 14 residues. In germline, CDR1 is MNHEY, CDR2 SVGAGI. Germline trimming cut 3 bases from V and 6 bases from J; bases unmatched to any gene: 4. The CDR3 DNA follows: TGTGCCAGCAGTTATTCCGGGACAGGGGGCGAGCAGTACTTC. Its translation is CASSYSGTGGEQYF.

The chain couples TRBV2 to TRBJ2-3; TRBD1 matches at 10 bases. J gave up 8 bases and V 7 bases, and 9 bases lay outside the gene matches. Germline CDR1 and CDR2: SNHLY and FYNNEI. The CDR3 consists of 14 residues. CDR3 sequence: CASNKGQGLGTQYF. The CDR3, as DNA: TGTGCCAGCAATAAGGGACAGGGGTTGGGTACGCAGTATTTT.

The V call is TRBV9, the J call TRBJ2-1, with 7 bases that match TRBD2. The CDR3 has 14 amino acids. Germline CDR1 and CDR2: SGDLS and YYNGEE. With V trimmed by 4 bases and J by 4 bases, 5 bases remained unmatched. CDR3 in DNA: TGTGCCAGCAGCAAAGCTAGCGGATACAATGAGCAGTTCTTC. As protein: CASSKASGYNEQFF.

The V call is TRBV19, the J call TRBJ2-1; no firm D call. The germline V gene has CDR1 LNHDA and CDR2 SQIVND (reference sequence). The V end lost 3 bases, the J end lost 6 bases, and 9 bases lay between the germline ends. CDR3 length equals 13 residues. As DNA, the CDR3 is TGTGCCAGTAGTATCTTAGACGCCAATGAGCAGTTCTTC. This encodes CASSILDANEQFF. Together with reference TRBV19 and TRBJ2-1, the CDR3 gives the full variable domain: DGGITQSPKYLFRKEGQNVTLSCEQNLNHDAMYWYRQDPGQGLRLIYYSQIVNDFQKGDIAEGYSVSREKKESFPLTVTSAQKNPTAFYLCASSILDANEQFFGPGTRLTVL.

The chain has TRBV28 and TRBJ2-3, with D possibly being TRBD1 or TRBD2 (5 bases each). The length of the CDR3 is 14 residues. The germline V gene has CDR1 MDHEN and CDR2 SYDVKM. Trimming shortened V by 6 bases and J by 0 bases, and 10 bases separated the two germline ends. In nucleotides, the CDR3 is TGTGCCAGCAGCCGGGGCTCTAGCACAGATACGCAGTATTTT. Amino acids: CASSRGSSTDTQYF.

This clone has only one observation. J is TRBJ2-2 and V is TRBV7-8, with D perhaps given as TRBD1 or TRBD2 (5 bases each). This CDR3 spans 13 amino acids. Trimming took 1 base from V and 10 from J, leaving 10 bases between them. Germline values: CDR1 SGHVS, CDR2 FQNEAQ. The CDR3 protein is CASSLETGPELFF. The CDR3 DNA follows: TGTGCCAGCAGCTTAGAGACGGGGCCGGAGCTGTTTTTT.

The chain has TRBV27 and TRBJ2-6, with no clear D. This CDR3 comprises 15 residues. V lost 6 bases and J lost 0, with 9 bases in between. The germline CDR1 and CDR2 sequences are MNHEY and SMNVEV (reference sequence). The CDR3 protein is CASRTLTSGANVLTF. CDR3 nucleotides: TGTGCCAGCAGGACCTTAACCTCTGGGGCCAACGTCCTGACTTTC.